This T cell receptor beta chain was identified during a study of blood T cell repertoires in COVID-19. On the study more broadly: Acute and convalescent COVID-19 specimens originated in the United States, Italy and Spain.

Patients at the Seattle site were enrolled during active infection and followed longitudinally. This CDR3 spans 14 amino acids. Unmatched junction bases numbered 4, after V lost 0 bases and J lost 8 bases. The germline CDR1 and CDR2 sequences are SGHRS and YFSETQ. The authors' processing: Reference gene primer amplification in the assay estimated nucleated cell counts. TCRdb's table, derived via immunoSEQ multiplex PCR, lists solely in-frame clones and lacks some. D and trimming were read from the DNA, whereas the V and J calls and clone size are those reported in that table. Of 150,000 to 200,000 clones in the sample, 75% to 85% were seen once.

The sample comprised peripheral blood. This sequence originates from a woman aged 40 to 50 with COVID-19, enrolled during active disease. J is TRBJ1-2 and V is TRBV5-1, with TRBD1 matching 10 bases. The CDR3 DNA follows: TGCGCCAGCAGCTTGGGACAGGGGGCGGAAGGCTACACCTTC. Amino acids: CASSLGQGAEGYTF.